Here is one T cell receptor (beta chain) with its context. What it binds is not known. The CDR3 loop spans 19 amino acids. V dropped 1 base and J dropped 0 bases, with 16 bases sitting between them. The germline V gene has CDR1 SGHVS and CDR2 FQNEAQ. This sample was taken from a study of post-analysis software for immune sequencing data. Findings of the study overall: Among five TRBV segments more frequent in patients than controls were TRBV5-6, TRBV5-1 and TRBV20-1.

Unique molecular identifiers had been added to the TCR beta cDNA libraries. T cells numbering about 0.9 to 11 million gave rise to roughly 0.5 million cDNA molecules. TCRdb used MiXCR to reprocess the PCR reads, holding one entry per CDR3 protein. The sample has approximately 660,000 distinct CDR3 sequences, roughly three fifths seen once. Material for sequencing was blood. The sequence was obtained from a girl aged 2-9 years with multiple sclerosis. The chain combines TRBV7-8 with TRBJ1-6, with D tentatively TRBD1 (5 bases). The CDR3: CASSLVRSSGGSYNSPLHF. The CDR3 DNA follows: TGTGCCAGCAGCTTAGTTCGGTCTTCCGGGGGCTCCTATAATTCACCCCTCCACTTT.